These 14 T cell receptor beta chains originate from one sample sequenced in a study of identical twins. TCRdb independently ran MiXCR on the 5' RACE reads; one entry per CDR3 protein. Of fewer than 250,000 distinct CDR3 sequences detected, about 7.3% appear once; the ten largest clones hold 3.5% to 4%. These data were also reused for a study on yellow fever vaccine responses in identical twins.

Sequencing was performed on memory (CD45RO+) T cells sorted from blood. The receptors stem from a woman aged 18-29 years in good health.

The chain is built from TRBV29-1 and TRBJ2-3; D is undetermined. This CDR3 is built from 12 residues. Germline CDR1 is SQVTM and CDR2 is ANQGSEA. Trimming took off 4 bases at V and 1 base at J, with 6 bases between the two ends. The CDR3 is CSVADGTDTQYF. In nucleotides, the CDR3 is TGCAGCGTTGCGGACGGCACAGATACGCAGTATTTT.

In this sample, this clonotype turned up a few times. The CDR3 region has the DNA TGCGCCAGCAGCCGAAATACCGGGACTAGCGGGAGGACGGTCTACGAGCAGTACTTC. It codes for CASSRNTGTSGRTVYEQYF. This chain links TRBV5-1 with TRBJ2-7, with TRBD2 identical over 15 bases. The CDR3 sequence is 19 residues long. J was trimmed by 3 bases and V by 4 bases; bases with no gene match: 14. Germline loops: CDR1 SGHRS, CDR2 YFSETQ.

This clonotype was recorded at least ten times. The CDR3 here is CAAGLADYEQYF. The CDR3 DNA reads TGTGCCGCCGGACTAGCGGACTACGAGCAGTACTTC. V gene TRBV10-3 combines with J gene TRBJ2-7; 10 bases map to TRBD2. The V and J ends lost 11 bases and 3 bases, in that order; junction bases with no gene match: 4. The CDR3 has 12 residues. The germline CDR1 and CDR2 sequences are ENHRY and SYGVKD.

V gene TRBV18 combines with J gene TRBJ2-1; D not certain. This CDR3 contains 16 residues. The germline gives CDR1 KGHSH, CDR2 LQKENI. V shed 6 bases and J shed 0 bases, with 15 bases lying between them. The chain's CDR3 is CASSPFGRSSYNEQFF. Here the CDR3 DNA reads TGTGCCAGCTCCCCGTTCGGACGTTCCTCCTACAATGAGCAGTTCTTC.

This clonotype was seen more than once but under ten times. The chain links TRBV20-1 to TRBJ2-5, with 8 bases aligning to TRBD2. Looked up from germline, CDR1 is DFQATT and CDR2 is SNEGSKA (reference sequence). The J segment lost 5 bases and the V segment lost 1 base, leaving 12 bases of the junction unmatched. The CDR3 contains 16 residues. CDR3 loop: CSARGLAGPANETQYF. The CDR3 nucleotides are TGCAGTGCTAGAGGTTTAGCGGGGCCGGCTAATGAGACCCAGTACTTC.

In DNA form, the CDR3 reads TGCGCCAGCATTAGCGGGACATCCAATGAGCAGTTCTTC. Residues: CASISGTSNEQFF. The chain uses TRBV10-2 and TRBJ2-1, with TRBD2 matching over 8 bases. V lost 7 bases, J lost 6 bases, and 5 bases stayed unmatched. This CDR3 spans 13 amino acids. Germline CDR1 reads WSHSY; CDR2 reads SAAADI.

In its sample, this clonotype was seen many times. The chain couples TRBV18 to TRBJ1-1, with TRBD1 as a possible D gene (6 bases). Trimming left V 4 bases short and J 3 bases short, with 18 bases between. Germline V gene data show CDR1 as KGHSH and CDR2 as LQKENI. This CDR3 contains 16 residues. This CDR3 is CASSLLEGGTDTEAFF. The CDR3 coding sequence is TGTGCCAGCTCACTACTGGAGGGGGGGACCGACACTGAAGCTTTCTTT.

This clonotype came up many times. Here the CDR3 DNA reads TGCAGCGTTGATGCACAGGGGGCTAACTATGGCTACACCTTC. Residues: CSVDAQGANYGYTF. The rearrangement joins TRBV29-1 to TRBJ1-2, with 8 bases matching TRBD1. CDR1 SQVTM and CDR2 ANQGSEA come from the germline V gene. The V and J ends lost 3 bases and 0 bases, in that order; junction bases with no gene match: 3. CDR3 size: 14 residues. Full variable domain (outside the CDR3, taken from reference TRBV29-1 and TRBJ1-2): SAVISQKPSRDICQRGTSLTIQCQVDSQVTMMFWYRQQPGQSLTLIATANQGSEATYESGFVIDKFPISRPNLTFSTLTVSNMSPEDSSIYLCSVDAQGANYGYTFGSGTRLTVV.

This clonotype was found a few times. This chain links TRBV29-1 with TRBJ2-1; 8 bases map to TRBD2. The CDR3 totals 15 residues. V lost 7 bases to trimming and J lost 9 bases; unmatched junction nucleotides: 17. Germline V CDR1 and CDR2: SQVTM, ANQGSEA. CDR3 loop: CSAPDPGAGVVEQFF. CDR3 DNA sequence: TGCAGCGCCCCCGACCCTGGAGCGGGGGTGGTTGAGCAGTTCTTC.

The chain joins TRBV6-4 to TRBJ2-7; maybe TRBD2 (5 bases). With 3 bases removed from V and 6 bases from J, the gap between germline ends came to 12 bases. The germline V gene has CDR1 MRHNA and CDR2 SNTAGT. This CDR3 region has 13 residues. The CDR3 sequence: CASSENSAGEQYF. The CDR3 DNA follows: TGTGCCAGCAGTGAGAATAGCGCCGGCGAGCAGTACTTC.

The chain carries TRBV29-1 and TRBJ1-3; D may be TRBD1 (5 bases). Germline CDR1 SQVTM, CDR2 ANQGSEA. CDR3 length equals 13 residues. V was trimmed by 7 bases and J by 0 bases, leaving 10 bases between them. As DNA, the CDR3 is TGCAGCGCACGCGGGACCTCTGGAAACACCATATATTTT. Its translation: CSARGTSGNTIYF.

This clonotype was detected many times. The V gene is TRBV4-1, the J gene TRBJ1-4; 10 positions agree with TRBD1. The germline V gene encodes CDR1 MGHRA and CDR2 YSYEKL. The CDR3 runs to 15 residues. With 1 base clipped from V and 8 bases from J, the junction kept 4 bases outside the gene matches. CDR3: CASSQGQGAREKLFF. In nucleotides, the CDR3 is TGCGCCAGCAGCCAAGGACAGGGGGCGAGAGAAAAACTGTTTTTT.

This clonotype has ten or more counts. The chain links TRBV5-1 to TRBJ1-2; 7 bases are shared with TRBD1. Germline V gene lookup returns CDR1 SGHRS and CDR2 YFSETQ. Germline trimming cut 0 bases from V and 8 bases from J; bases unmatched to any gene: 10. The CDR3 contains 15 residues. DNA for the CDR3: TGCGCCAGCAGCTTGGACCCGGGACAGCTTAGAGGCTACACCTTC. It encodes CASSLDPGQLRGYTF.

The chain combines TRBV12-3 or TRBV12-4 with TRBJ2-3, with 12 bases aligning to TRBD2. The CDR3 is 20 amino acids. J lost 4 bases, V lost 5 bases, and 19 bases had no gene match. The CDR3 DNA sequence: TGTGCCAGCAGTCCAGACAGGGGGCTAGCGGGAGGGCCTTGGCCAGATACGCAGTATTTT. This gives the protein CASSPDRGLAGGPWPDTQYF.